This T cell receptor beta chain was obtained from a study of OX40 agonist ivuxolimab in advanced cancers. With 4 bases removed from V and 6 bases from J, the gap between germline ends came to 13 bases. The CDR3 extends over 14 amino acids. Germline V lookup: CDR1 MDHEN, CDR2 SYDVKM. This clone has only a few counts. Its antigen is undetermined. Here immunoSEQ multiplex PCR was the method, and the copy in TCRdb shows in-frame clones only, minus some. The repertoire includes roughly 60,000 clones, approximately 88% of them detected once, and more than 0.55% sits in the top ten. Study-wide results and caveats: CD8+ T cells showed, on average, more clonal expansion than CD4+ cells.

V gene TRBV28 combines with J gene TRBJ1-5; maybe TRBD1 (5 bases). This receptor was taken from an adult with an advanced solid tumor such as melanoma, head and neck, liver or kidney cancer. Sample: CD4+ or CD8+ T cells sorted from blood, taken in a trial of the OX40 agonist ivuxolimab. CDR3 in DNA: TGTGCCAGCAGTTATCTGGGGCTCGCTCAGCCCCAGCATTTT. This gives the protein CASSYLGLAQPQHF. Drawing the rest from reference TRBV28 and TRBJ1-5, the complete variable domain is DVKVTQSSRYLVKRTGEKVFLECVQDMDHENMFWYRQDPGLGLRLIYFSYDVKMKEKGDIPEGYSVSREKKERFSLILESASTNQTSMYLCASSYLGLAQPQHFGDGTRLSIL.